This T cell receptor beta chain was sequenced for a study of T cell repertoires in cytomegalovirus infection. For the study at large: Recently described HLA-C-restricted plus well-studied HLA-B-restricted CMV epitopes were used. CMV infection and matching HLA type were both indicated by public TCR beta signatures.

Comments on this clonotype: The antigen is undetermined.

TCRdb passed the reads through MiXCR, listing each CDR3 protein once. The repertoire has some 480,000 distinct CDR3 sequences, 30% to 40% of them found once; the top ten carry about a sixth. V was trimmed by 6 bases and J by 4 bases, leaving 13 bases between them. This CDR3 comprises 14 residues. Germline values: CDR1 SGHVT, CDR2 SQSDAQ. The chain combines TRBV7-4 with TRBJ2-1, with D perhaps matching TRBD2 (6 bases). The specimen comprised cultured PBMCs, sampled from culture after CMV antigen stimulation. This clonotype originated in a human donor in good health (CMV status not recorded). Some clones in this sample may be carry-over from other donors' samples. CDR3 in amino acids: CASRRDGLYNEQFF. In nucleotides, the CDR3 is TGTGCCAGCAGGCGGGACGGTCTTTACAATGAGCAGTTCTTC.